The 18 T cell receptor beta chains listed next were all sequenced from one sample in a study of blood T cell repertoires in COVID-19. The protocol was immunoSEQ multiplex PCR, while the TCRdb copy is restricted to in-frame clones and leaves out a portion. This table has approximately 94,000 clones, around four fifths appearing once. The source material was peripheral blood. All receptors derive from a man in his 70s with active or convalescent COVID-19.

This sequence joins TRBV7-2 and TRBJ1-2; D remains unclear. Germline V gene lookup returns CDR1 SGHTA and CDR2 FQGNSA. The CDR3 covers 12 residues. V lost 3 bases and J lost 4, with 6 bases in between. The CDR3 nucleotides read TGTGCCAGCAGCTTTACCGGCTATGGCTACACCTTC. Residues: CASSFTGYGYTF.

This chain connects TRBV28 to TRBJ2-1; 8 bases match TRBD2. This CDR3 spans 16 amino acids. Unmatched junction bases numbered 13, after V lost 6 bases and J lost 6 bases. CDR1 is MDHEN and CDR2 is SYDVKM in the germline V gene. The CDR3 protein is CASRDSVPAGGNEQFF. CDR3 DNA: TGTGCCAGCAGGGACTCTGTTCCCGCGGGGGGCAATGAGCAGTTCTTC. Combining the CDR3 with reference TRBV28 and TRBJ2-1 gives the whole variable domain DVKVTQSSRYLVKRTGEKVFLECVQDMDHENMFWYRQDPGLGLRLIYFSYDVKMKEKGDIPEGYSVSREKKERFSLILESASTNQTSMYLCASRDSVPAGGNEQFFGPGTRLTVL.

This clone was observed a single time. The gene calls are TRBV7-9 and TRBJ2-4; 9 nucleotides line up with TRBD1. V trimming: 3 bases; J trimming: 5 bases; junction bases outside the gene matches: 8. CDR3 length: 16 amino acids. Germline V gene lookup returns CDR1 SEHNR and CDR2 FQNEAQ (reference sequence). CDR3 in DNA: TGTGCCAGCAGCTTCTCCGGGACAGGGACCCAAAACATTCAGTACTTC. It specifies CASSFSGTGTQNIQYF.

A few counts support this clone. The chain uses TRBV11-1 and TRBJ2-7; a possible D gene is TRBD2 (6 bases). CDR1 is SGHAT and CDR2 is FQDESV in the germline V gene (reference sequence). This CDR3 is built from 16 residues. V gave up 4 bases and J gave up 3 bases, with 19 bases separating them. This chain's CDR3 is CASSWGPGGGGYEQYF. The CDR3, as DNA: TGTGCCAGCAGCTGGGGACCCGGGGGTGGTGGCTACGAGCAGTACTTC.

The genes are TRBV6-5 and TRBJ1-1, with 9 bases that match TRBD1. The CDR3 runs to 13 residues. CDR1 is MNHEY and CDR2 is SVGAGI in the germline V gene. Losses at the gene ends were 6 bases for V and 1 base for J; bases not matched to a gene: 0. CDR3 sequence (DNA): TGTGCCAGCAGGGACAGGGGGAACACTGAAGCTTTCTTT. This codes for CASRDRGNTEAFF.

The CDR3: CASSWDRFYEQYF. The DNA for the CDR3 is TGTGCCAGCAGTTGGGACAGATTCTACGAGCAGTACTTC. The chain uses TRBV27 and TRBJ2-7, with TRBD1 matching 7 bases. Germline CDR1 reads MNHEY; CDR2 reads SMNVEV (reference sequence). Trimming took 4 bases from V and 3 from J; bases not matched to a gene: 3. The CDR3 is 13 residues long.

The CDR3 here is CASSLGPQGGEKLFF. CDR3 bases: TGTGCCAGCAGCTTAGGGCCACAAGGGGGTGAAAAACTGTTTTTT. The J gene is TRBJ1-4, the V gene TRBV7-9; D may be TRBD1 (6 bases). Trimming shortened V by 1 base and J by 7 bases, and 13 bases separated the two germline ends. This CDR3 has 15 residues. The germline V gene has CDR1 SEHNR and CDR2 FQNEAQ (reference sequence).

The chain joins TRBV3-1 (or the pseudogene TRBV3-2) to TRBJ1-2; TRBD1 is a possible D gene (5 bases). V was clipped by 3 bases and J by 0 bases, with 11 bases between them. The germline gives CDR1 LGHDT, CDR2 YNNKEL (reference sequence). The length of the CDR3 is 15 residues. In nucleotides, the CDR3 is TGTGCCAGCAGCCACGGGGGACTAGCTAACTATGGCTACACCTTC. As protein: CASSHGGLANYGYTF.

This clone was seen more than once but under ten times. This chain joins TRBV21-1 and TRBJ2-7; the D segment call TRBD1 is taken from the table without a DNA check. TRBV21-1 is marked as a pseudogene. The CDR3 runs 15 residues. The DNA for the CDR3 is TGTGCCAGCAGCAAAGCACCGGGGACAGACCACGAGCAGTACTTC. Protein sequence: CASSKAPGTDHEQYF.

The chain combines TRBV13 with TRBJ2-7; D perhaps matches TRBD2 (6 bases). The CDR3 is 13 residues long. The germline gives CDR1 PRHDT, CDR2 FYEKMQ (reference sequence). Trimming stripped 5 bases from V and 6 bases from J, with 14 bases between. The CDR3 protein is CASSRGTSPEQYF. The CDR3, as DNA: TGTGCCAGCAGCCGGGGGACTTCCCCCGAGCAGTACTTC.

This clone was counted between two and nine times. V usage is TRBV24-1 and J usage is TRBJ1-3; D ambiguous. The CDR3 spans 14 residues. CDR1 and CDR2 (germline): KGHDR, SFDVKD. The V end was cut by 2 bases, the J end by 2 bases, with 6 bases between. In DNA form, the CDR3 reads TGTGCCACCAGTGATTCGACACCTGGAAACACCATATATTTT. Translating it yields CATSDSTPGNTIYF.

The V and J genes are TRBV2 and TRBJ2-1, with 8 bases that match TRBD2. Germline V gene lookup returns CDR1 SNHLY and CDR2 FYNNEI. With V trimmed by 9 bases and J by 5 bases, 9 bases remained unmatched. CDR3 size: 14 residues. The CDR3 loop is CARGTSGANNEQFF. The CDR3 bases are TGTGCCAGAGGTACTAGCGGAGCAAACAATGAGCAGTTCTTC.

The chain is built from TRBV5-4 and TRBJ1-2; tentative D call: TRBD1 (5 bases). The CDR3 has 14 residues. V was shortened by 4 bases and J by 2 bases, with 12 bases between the two germline ends. CDR1 is SGHNT and CDR2 is YYREEE in the germline V gene (reference sequence). CDR3 DNA sequence: TGTGCCAGCAGCCGGACAAGCACGAACTATGGCTACACCTTC. Translated: CASSRTSTNYGYTF.

The genes are TRBV27 and TRBJ2-7; the D gene is possibly TRBD1 (6 bases). V lost 3 bases and J lost 2, with 14 bases in between. CDR3 size: 15 residues. Germline V CDR1 and CDR2: MNHEY, SMNVEV (reference sequence). CDR3: CASSLLSTGTYEQYF. CDR3 in DNA: TGTGCCAGCAGTTTGTTATCCACAGGGACCTACGAGCAGTACTTC.

The chain employs TRBV2 and TRBJ2-7, with unresolved D. V lost 9 bases to trimming and J lost 2 bases, with 11 bases between them. Per germline, CDR1 SNHLY and CDR2 FYNNEI. The CDR3 totals 12 residues. CDR3: CASSYIPYEQYF. For the CDR3, the DNA is TGTGCCAGTTCCTATATTCCCTACGAGCAGTACTTC.

The V and J genes are TRBV19 and TRBJ2-2, with TRBD2 matching 12 bases. V shed 2 bases, J shed 1 base, and the junction held 5 bases outside the gene matches. The CDR3 loop spans 18 amino acids. Looked up from germline, CDR1 is LNHDA and CDR2 is SQIVND (reference sequence). The CDR3 reads CASSILAGGLQNTGELFF. DNA for the CDR3: TGTGCCAGTAGTATACTAGCGGGGGGGCTCCAGAACACCGGGGAGCTGTTTTTT. Together with reference TRBV19 and TRBJ2-2, the CDR3 gives the full variable domain: DGGITQSPKYLFRKEGQNVTLSCEQNLNHDAMYWYRQDPGQGLRLIYYSQIVNDFQKGDIAEGYSVSREKKESFPLTVTSAQKNPTAFYLCASSILAGGLQNTGELFFGEGSRLTVL.

The chain combines TRBV6-5 with TRBJ1-6; no clear D. CDR1 MNHEY and CDR2 SVGAGI come from the germline V gene. The CDR3 is made up of 11 amino acids. Trimming left V 5 bases short and J 14 bases short, with 10 bases between. CDR3 in amino acids: CASSTRGALHF. The CDR3 DNA sequence: TGTGCCAGCAGTACCCGTGGAGCCCTCCACTTT.

This clone has just one count. The rearrangement uses TRBV9 and TRBJ2-1; no clear D gene. The V end lost 0 bases, the J end lost 2 bases, and 9 bases lay between the germline ends. There are 15 residues in the CDR3. In germline, CDR1 is SGDLS, CDR2 YYNGEE. This chain's CDR3 is CASSVELGPYNEQFF. CDR3 in DNA: TGTGCCAGCAGCGTAGAACTGGGCCCCTACAATGAGCAGTTCTTC.